The 2 T cell receptor beta chains given below trace back to one sample, sequenced in a study of vaccination and CD4 T cells after COVID-19. The assay that was used to sequence DNA from cultured CD4+ T cells was the Oncomine TCR Beta short-read assay. Using its own MiXCR run on the PCR reads, TCRdb lists one record per CDR3 protein. This table holds around 11,000 distinct CDR3 sequences, around 41% found once. These receptors are not linked to any known antigen. Regarding treatment: roughly ten-day PBMC culture with coronavirus spike peptide pools or control peptides (ViraFEST assay). The sequenced sample was CD4+ T cells from blood, cultured in vitro, obtained after SARS-CoV-2 vaccination. The receptors stem from a human donor who had recovered from COVID-19.

J is TRBJ1-4 and V is TRBV20-1; D is perhaps TRBD1 (5 bases). Germline assignment: CDR1 DFQATT and CDR2 SNEGSKA (reference sequence). Trimming pared 0 bases from V and 6 bases from J, leaving 8 bases between. The CDR3 length is 13 residues. CDR3 DNA: TGCAGTGCTAGAGACCAGGGCGATGAAAAACTGTTTTTT. This translates into CSARDQGDEKLFF.

The genes are TRBV7-2 and TRBJ2-5; D not certain. CDR3 length: 16 residues. Germline CDR1 reads SGHTA; CDR2 reads FQGNSA. V was trimmed by 2 bases and J by 1 base, leaving 14 bases between them. In nucleotides, the CDR3 is TGTGCCAGCAGCTTATACCAGGCCTCCCTCCAAGAGACCCAGTACTTC. Encoded protein: CASSLYQASLQETQYF.